This entry is about one T cell receptor (beta chain). The entry originates in a study of blood T cell repertoires in COVID-19. Overall study: Samples representing acute and convalescent COVID-19 were sourced from the United States, Italy and Spain. Nucleic acid was either cDNA or gDNA, and it came from T cells, B-cell-depleted T cells, or PBMCs.

Original analysis: How many nucleated cells were present was estimated from reference gene primer amplification. Clones were sequenced by immunoSEQ multiplex PCR, and TCRdb holds only the in-frame ones, with some missing. That table gives V, J and clone size, and the DNA gave D and trimming. The sample has about 240,000 clones, roughly 80% seen once. CDR3 length: 16 amino acids. V lost 4 bases to trimming and J lost 5 bases; unmatched junction nucleotides: 11. The germline gives CDR1 LGHNA, CDR2 YNFKEQ. The V call is TRBV4-2, the J call TRBJ2-7; 10 positions match TRBD1. This TCR derives from a woman aged 60-75 years with active or convalescent COVID-19. Sequencing was performed on peripheral blood. The CDR3 bases are TGTGCCAGCAGCCGGATTGCTGCGGGACAGGGGAACGAGCAGTACTTC. Translated: CASSRIAAGQGNEQYF.